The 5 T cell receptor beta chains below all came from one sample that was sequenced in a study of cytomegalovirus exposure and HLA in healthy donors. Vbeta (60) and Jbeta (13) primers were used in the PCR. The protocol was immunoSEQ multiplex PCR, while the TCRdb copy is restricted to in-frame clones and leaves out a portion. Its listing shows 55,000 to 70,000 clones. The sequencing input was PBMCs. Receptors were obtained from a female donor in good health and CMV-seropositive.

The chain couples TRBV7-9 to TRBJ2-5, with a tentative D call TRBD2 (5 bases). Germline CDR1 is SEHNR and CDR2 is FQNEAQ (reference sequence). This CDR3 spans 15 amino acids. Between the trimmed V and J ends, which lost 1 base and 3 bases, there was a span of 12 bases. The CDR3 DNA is TGTGCCAGCAGCTTAGTTCCGGACTCCAAAGAGACCCAGTACTTC. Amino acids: CASSLVPDSKETQYF.

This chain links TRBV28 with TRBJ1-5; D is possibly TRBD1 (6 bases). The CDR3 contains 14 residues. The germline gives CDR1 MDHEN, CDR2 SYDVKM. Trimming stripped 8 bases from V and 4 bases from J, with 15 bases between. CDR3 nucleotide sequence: TGTGCCAGCGTCGGGCAGGGGCGTAATCAGCCCCAGCATTTT. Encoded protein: CASVGQGRNQPQHF.

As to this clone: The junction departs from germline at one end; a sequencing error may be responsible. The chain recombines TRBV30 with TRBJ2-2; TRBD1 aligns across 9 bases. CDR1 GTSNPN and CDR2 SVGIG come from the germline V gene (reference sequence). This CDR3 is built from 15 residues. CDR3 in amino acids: CAGSVQGAHTGELFF. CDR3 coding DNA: TGTGCCGGGAGTGTACAGGGGGCGCACACCGGGGAGCTGTTTTTT.

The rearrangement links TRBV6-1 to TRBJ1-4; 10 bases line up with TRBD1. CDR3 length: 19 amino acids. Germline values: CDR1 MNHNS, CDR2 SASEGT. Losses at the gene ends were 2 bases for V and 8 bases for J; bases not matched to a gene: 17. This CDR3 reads CASSEKRRDRGWVEEKLFF. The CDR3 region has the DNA TGTGCCAGCAGTGAAAAAAGACGGGACAGGGGATGGGTGGAAGAAAAACTGTTTTTT.

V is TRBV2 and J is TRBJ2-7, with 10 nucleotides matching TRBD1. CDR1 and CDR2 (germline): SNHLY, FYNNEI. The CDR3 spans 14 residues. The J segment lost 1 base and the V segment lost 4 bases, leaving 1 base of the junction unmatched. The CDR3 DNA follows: TGTGCCAGCAGTGGGGGACAGGGGTCCTACGAGCAGTACTTC. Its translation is CASSGGQGSYEQYF.